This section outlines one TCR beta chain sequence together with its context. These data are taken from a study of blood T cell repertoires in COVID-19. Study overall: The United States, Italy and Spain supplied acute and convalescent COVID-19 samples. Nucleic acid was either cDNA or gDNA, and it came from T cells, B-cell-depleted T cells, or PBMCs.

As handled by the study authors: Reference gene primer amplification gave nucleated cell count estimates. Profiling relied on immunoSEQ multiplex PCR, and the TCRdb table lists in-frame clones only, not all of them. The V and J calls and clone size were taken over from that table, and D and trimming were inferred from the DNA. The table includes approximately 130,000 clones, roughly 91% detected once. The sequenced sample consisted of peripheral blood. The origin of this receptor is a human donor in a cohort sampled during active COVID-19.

The CDR3 bases are TGTGCCAGCTCACGAGACAGGGATAGTTCACCCCTCCACTTT. Translating gives CASSRDRDSSPLHF. The chain links TRBV18 to TRBJ1-6; 7 positions agree with TRBD1. Trimming cost V 4 bases and J 9 bases; bases outside gene matches: 6. Germline-derived CDR1 and CDR2 are KGHSH and LQKENI. This CDR3 has 14 amino acids.